Sequencing of this T cell receptor beta chain was carried out in a study of cytomegalovirus exposure and HLA in healthy donors. Study findings and constraints: Researchers catalogued 150 or so TCR beta chains as cytomegalovirus-associated. Researchers reported that a few CMV-associated chains were confirmed in vitro as CMV antigen-specific.

It was with 60 Vbeta and 13 Jbeta primers that the PCR ran. The repertoire was sequenced with immunoSEQ multiplex PCR; TCRdb's copy has only in-frame clones and lacks some. The sample includes 150,000 to 180,000 clones, approximately 74% of them seen just once. This CDR3 is built from 13 residues. Germline V CDR1 and CDR2: SGHDT, YYEEEE. As regards this clone: The antigen remains unidentified. Relative to the germline gene, one junction end is altered; a read error may explain this.

The origin of this receptor is a man aged 30-40 years in good health and CMV-seronegative. This rearrangement joins TRBV5-6 to TRBJ1-2; D possibly corresponds to TRBD1 (5 bases). Sequencing was carried out using PBMCs. The CDR3 loop is CASSLGPGIGYPF. CDR3 sequence (DNA): TGTGCCAGCAGCTTAGGGCCAGGGATCGGCTACCCCTTC.